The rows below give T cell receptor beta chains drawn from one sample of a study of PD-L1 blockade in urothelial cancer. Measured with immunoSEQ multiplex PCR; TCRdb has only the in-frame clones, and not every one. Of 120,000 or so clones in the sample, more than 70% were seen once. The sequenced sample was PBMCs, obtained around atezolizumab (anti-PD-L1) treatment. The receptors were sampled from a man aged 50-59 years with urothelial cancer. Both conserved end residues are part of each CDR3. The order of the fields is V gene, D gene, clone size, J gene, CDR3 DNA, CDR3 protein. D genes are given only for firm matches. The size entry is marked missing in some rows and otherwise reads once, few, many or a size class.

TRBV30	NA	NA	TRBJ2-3	TGTGCCTGGACTCTAGGGGGTGGGAGCACAGATACGCAGTATTTT	CAWTLGGGSTDTQYF
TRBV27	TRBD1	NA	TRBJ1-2	TGTGCCAGCAGCCGGACAGGGTTCTATGGCTACACCTTC	CASSRTGFYGYTF
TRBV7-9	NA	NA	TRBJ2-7	TGTGCCAGCAGCCGTCCTGGGCTCTACGAGCAGTACTTC	CASSRPGLYEQYF
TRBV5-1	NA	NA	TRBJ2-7	TGCGCCAGCAGCCCCGTCGGCAGACACTACGAGCAGTACTTC	CASSPVGRHYEQYF
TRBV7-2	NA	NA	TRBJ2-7	TGTGCCAGCAGCTTAGGTGCTAGCAGGGGGCAGTACTTC	CASSLGASRGQYF
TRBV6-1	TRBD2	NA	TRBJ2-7	TGTGCCAGCAGTGTTTCCGTGGGGGGGAACTCCTACGAGCAGTACTTC	CASSVSVGGNSYEQYF
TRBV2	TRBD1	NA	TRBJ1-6	TGTGCCAGCAGCGAGGGACAGGGGGGGAGGTCACCCCTCCACTTT	CASSEGQGGRSPLHF
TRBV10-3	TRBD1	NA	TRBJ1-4	TGTGCCATCAGTGCGGGACAGACGAATGAAAAACTGTTTTTT	CAISAGQTNEKLFF
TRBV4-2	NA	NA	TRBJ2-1	TGTGCCAGCAGCCACCAGGGGTACAATGAGCAGTTCTTC	CASSHQGYNEQFF
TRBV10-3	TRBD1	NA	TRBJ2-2	TGTGCCATAGGTGCCTCGGGACAGGGGATCAACGGGGAGCTGTTTTTT	CAIGASGQGINGELFF
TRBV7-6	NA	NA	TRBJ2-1	TGTGCCAGCAGCTCCCGCGACCGGAGGTTCAATGAGCAGTTCTTC	CASSSRDRRFNEQFF
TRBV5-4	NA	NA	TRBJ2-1	TGTGCCAGCAGCGATATGACAGGTACCAATGAGCAGTTCTTC	CASSDMTGTNEQFF
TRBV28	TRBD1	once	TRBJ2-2	TGTGCCAGCAGTTCGGCCAGGGGGCGTGACGGGGAGCTGTTTTTT	CASSSARGRDGELFF
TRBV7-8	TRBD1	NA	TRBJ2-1	TGTGCCAGCAGCTCTGGGGGGACAGGATATTCCTACAATGAGCAGTTCTTC	CASSSGGTGYSYNEQFF
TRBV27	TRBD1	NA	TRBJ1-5	TGTGCCAGCAGTCCTTGGACAGGGGGCCTCAAAGTCAATCAGCCCCAGCATTTT	CASSPWTGGLKVNQPQHF
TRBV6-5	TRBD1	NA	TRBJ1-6	TGTGCCAGCAACCCGACAGGGGCTTACAATTCACCCCTCCACTTT	CASNPTGAYNSPLHF
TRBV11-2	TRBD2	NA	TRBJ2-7	TGTGCCAGCAGCCCGAGGGCGAAACTAGCGGGAGGCGTTTACGAGCAGTACTTC	CASSPRAKLAGGVYEQYF
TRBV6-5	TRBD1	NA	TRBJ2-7	TGTGCCAGCAGTCCGGGACAGGGGATATCCTACGAGCAGTACTTC	CASSPGQGISYEQYF
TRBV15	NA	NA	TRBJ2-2	TGTGCCACCAGCTCCTTAGCCGGTGGCACCGGGGAGCTGTTTTTT	CATSSLAGGTGELFF
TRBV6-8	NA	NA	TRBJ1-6	TGTGCCAGGGGTCGGGATACAGGGAATTCACCCCTCCACTTT	CARGRDTGNSPLHF
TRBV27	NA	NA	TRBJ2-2	TGTGCCAGCAACCAGGGGGGCCCCGGGGAGCTGTTTTTT	CASNQGGPGELFF
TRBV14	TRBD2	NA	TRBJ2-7	TGTGCCAGCAGCCAAGCGGGAGGGCTCTCCTCCTACGAGCAGTACTTC	CASSQAGGLSSYEQYF
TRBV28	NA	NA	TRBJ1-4	TGTGCCAGCCGATTGGGGGGTGCAACTAATGAAAAACTGTTTTTT	CASRLGGATNEKLFF
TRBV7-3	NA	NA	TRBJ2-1	TGTGCCAGCAGCTCGAGTCCGGGGATGCAGTTCTTC	CASSSSPGMQFF
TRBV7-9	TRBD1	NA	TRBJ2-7	TGTGCCAGCAGCGTCGGACAGGGTTTCTACGAGCAGTACTTC	CASSVGQGFYEQYF
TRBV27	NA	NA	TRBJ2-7	TGTGCCAGCAGTCAAATACAGGGTAGCGAGCAGTACTTC	CASSQIQGSEQYF
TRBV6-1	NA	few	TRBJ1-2	TGTGCCAGCAGCGTGGACAGAAACTATGGCTACACCTTC	CASSVDRNYGYTF
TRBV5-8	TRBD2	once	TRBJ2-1	TGTGCCAGCAGCCCTGGTTGGCTAGCGGTGTACAATGAGCAGTTCTTC	CASSPGWLAVYNEQFF
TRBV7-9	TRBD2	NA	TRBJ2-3	TGTGCCAGCAGTTATCGGCTCAAAGTAGCGGGAATAACAGATACGCAGTATTTT	CASSYRLKVAGITDTQYF
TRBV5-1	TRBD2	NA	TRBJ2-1	TGCGCCAGCAGCTGGACTAGCGGGAATCACGATGAGCAGTTCTTC	CASSWTSGNHDEQFF
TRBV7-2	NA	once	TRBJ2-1	TGTGCCAGCAGCCAGGACAGCCATAGAGAGCAGTTCTTC	CASSQDSHREQFF
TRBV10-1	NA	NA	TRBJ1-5	TGCGCCAGCAGGGAGATCCACAGACACGGCAATCAGCCCCAGCATTTT	CASREIHRHGNQPQHF
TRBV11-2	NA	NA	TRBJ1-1	TGTGCCAGCAGCTTAGCAGGGTTTGGCACTGAAGCTTTCTTT	CASSLAGFGTEAFF
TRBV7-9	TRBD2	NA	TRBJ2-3	TGTGCCAGCAGCTTACGAGCGGGAGGAGAAGATACGCAGTATTTT	CASSLRAGGEDTQYF
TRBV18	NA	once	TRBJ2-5	TGTGCCAGCTCACCTACCTCCGCGGGGATAGAGACCCAGTACTTC	CASSPTSAGIETQYF
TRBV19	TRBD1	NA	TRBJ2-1	TGTGCCAGTAGCTCACTTGGGGGGGGACAGGGGCCCCTTTCCTACAATGAGCAGTTCTTC	CASSSLGGGQGPLSYNEQFF
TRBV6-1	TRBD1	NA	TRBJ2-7	TGTGCCAGCAGTGCGGACAGGGTCTTCTCCTACGAGCAGTACTTC	CASSADRVFSYEQYF